This T cell receptor (beta chain) is drawn from a study of blood T cells in healthy people across ages. The CDR3 consists of 17 residues. V lost 7 bases to trimming and J lost 0 bases; unmatched junction nucleotides: 8. Alongside a J-beta primer mix, a sample-barcoded 5' primer served in a second PCR lasting about 7 to 12 cycles. TCRdb recomputed calls from the 5' RACE reads with MiXCR, one row per CDR3 protein. The sample gives about 690,000 distinct CDR3 sequences, around 41% of which show up once; 25% to 35% is in the top ten. As to this clonotype: Its antigen remains unknown.

Findings and caveats of the study: Whereas aged donors had fewer naive CD4+ cells, long-lived donors had more of them and higher diversity. TCR beta diversity tracked closely with naive T cell percentage. Investigators treated diversity estimates from one million T cells as underestimates.

Sequencing was carried out using blood. The chain uses TRBV12-3 or TRBV12-4 and TRBJ2-6, with TRBD1 identical over 8 bases. The TCR originated in a man older than 75 in good health. The CDR3 protein is CASIAGTGLSGANVLTF. The CDR3 DNA sequence: TGTGCCAGCATCGCCGGGACAGGCCTCTCTGGGGCCAACGTCCTGACTTTC.